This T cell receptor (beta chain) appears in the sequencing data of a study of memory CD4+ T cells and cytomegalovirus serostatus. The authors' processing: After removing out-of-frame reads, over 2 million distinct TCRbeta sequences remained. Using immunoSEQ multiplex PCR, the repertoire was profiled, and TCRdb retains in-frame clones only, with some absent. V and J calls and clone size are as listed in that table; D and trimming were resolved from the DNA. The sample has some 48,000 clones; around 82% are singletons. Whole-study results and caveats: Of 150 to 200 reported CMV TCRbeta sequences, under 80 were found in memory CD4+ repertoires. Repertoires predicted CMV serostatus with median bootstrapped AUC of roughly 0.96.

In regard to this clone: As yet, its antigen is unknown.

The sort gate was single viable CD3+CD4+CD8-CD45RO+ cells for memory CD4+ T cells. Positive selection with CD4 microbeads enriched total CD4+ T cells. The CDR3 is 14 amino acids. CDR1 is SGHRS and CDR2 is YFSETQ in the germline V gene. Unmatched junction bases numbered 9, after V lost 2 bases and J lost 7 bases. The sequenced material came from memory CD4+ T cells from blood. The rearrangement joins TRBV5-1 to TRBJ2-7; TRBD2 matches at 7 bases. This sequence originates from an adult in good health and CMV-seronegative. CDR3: CASSLREGRREQYF. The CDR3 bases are TGCGCCAGCAGCTTAAGGGAGGGCCGGCGGGAGCAGTACTTC.